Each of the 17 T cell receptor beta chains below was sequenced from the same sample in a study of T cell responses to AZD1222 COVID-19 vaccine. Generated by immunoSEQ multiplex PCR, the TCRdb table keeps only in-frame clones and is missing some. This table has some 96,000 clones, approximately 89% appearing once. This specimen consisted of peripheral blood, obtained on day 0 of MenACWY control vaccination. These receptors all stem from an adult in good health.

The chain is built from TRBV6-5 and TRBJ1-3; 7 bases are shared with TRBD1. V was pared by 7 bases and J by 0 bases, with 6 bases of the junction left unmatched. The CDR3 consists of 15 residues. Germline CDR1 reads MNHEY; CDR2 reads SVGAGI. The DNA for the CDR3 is TGTGCCAGCAAAAGGGGACAGAACTCTGGAAACACCATATATTTT. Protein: CASKRGQNSGNTIYF.

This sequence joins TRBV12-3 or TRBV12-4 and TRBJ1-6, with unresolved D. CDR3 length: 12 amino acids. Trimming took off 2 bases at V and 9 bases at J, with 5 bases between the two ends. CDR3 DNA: TGTGCCAGCAGTTTATTTCTTTCACCCCTCCACTTT. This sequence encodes CASSLFLSPLHF.

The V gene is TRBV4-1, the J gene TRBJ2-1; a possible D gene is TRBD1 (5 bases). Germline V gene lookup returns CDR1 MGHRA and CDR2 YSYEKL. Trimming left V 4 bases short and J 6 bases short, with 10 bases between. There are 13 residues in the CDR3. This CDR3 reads CASSLGVGNEQFF. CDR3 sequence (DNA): TGCGCCAGCAGCCTAGGGGTAGGCAATGAGCAGTTCTTC.

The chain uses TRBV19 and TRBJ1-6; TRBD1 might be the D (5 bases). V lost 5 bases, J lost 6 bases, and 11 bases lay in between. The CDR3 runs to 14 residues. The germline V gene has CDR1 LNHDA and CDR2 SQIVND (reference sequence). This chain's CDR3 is CASSYRDLNSPLHF. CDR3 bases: TGTGCCAGTAGTTACCGGGACCTTAATTCACCCCTCCACTTT.

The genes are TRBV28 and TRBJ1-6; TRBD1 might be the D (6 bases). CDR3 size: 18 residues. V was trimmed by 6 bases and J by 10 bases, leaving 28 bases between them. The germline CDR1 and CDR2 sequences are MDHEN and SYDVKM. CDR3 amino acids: CASSPSQDSRGYGSPLHF. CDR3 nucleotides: TGTGCCAGCAGCCCGAGTCAGGACAGTCGGGGGTATGGGTCACCCCTCCACTTT.

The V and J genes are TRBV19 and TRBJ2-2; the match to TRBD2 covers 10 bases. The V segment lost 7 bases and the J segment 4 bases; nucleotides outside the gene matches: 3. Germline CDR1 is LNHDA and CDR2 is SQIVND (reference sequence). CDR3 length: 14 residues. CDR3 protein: CASTPSGGTGELFF. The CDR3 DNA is TGTGCCAGTACGCCTAGCGGGGGCACCGGGGAGCTGTTTTTT.

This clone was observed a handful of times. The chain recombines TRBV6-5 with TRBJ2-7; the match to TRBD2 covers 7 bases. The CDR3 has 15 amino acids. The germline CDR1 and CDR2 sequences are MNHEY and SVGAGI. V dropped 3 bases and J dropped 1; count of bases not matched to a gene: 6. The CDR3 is CASSYLGGESYEQYF. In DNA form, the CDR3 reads TGTGCCAGCAGTTATTTGGGGGGGGAGTCCTACGAGCAGTACTTC.

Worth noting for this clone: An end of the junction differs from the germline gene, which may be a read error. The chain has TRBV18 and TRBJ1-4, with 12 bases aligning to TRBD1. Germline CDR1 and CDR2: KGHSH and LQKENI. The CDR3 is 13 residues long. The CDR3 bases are TGTGCCAGCTCACCCGATCGGGACAGGGGGCACCTTTTT. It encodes CASSPDRDRGHLF.

In DNA form, the CDR3 reads TGCGCCAGCAGCCAAGATTTCCCCCTGGGCAGGGGACGGAACACTGAAGCTTTCTTT. Its protein product is CASSQDFPLGRGRNTEAFF. The chain carries TRBV4-1 and TRBJ1-1; D might be TRBD1 (6 bases). The CDR3 is made up of 19 amino acids. CDR1 is MGHRA, CDR2 YSYEKL, per germline. V was pared by 0 bases and J by 1 base, with 21 bases between.

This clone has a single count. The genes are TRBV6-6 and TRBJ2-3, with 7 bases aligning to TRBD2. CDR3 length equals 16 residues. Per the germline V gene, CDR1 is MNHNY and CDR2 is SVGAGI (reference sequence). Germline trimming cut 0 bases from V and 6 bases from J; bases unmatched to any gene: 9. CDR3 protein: CASSYSGSGDKDTQYF. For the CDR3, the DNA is TGTGCCAGCAGTTACTCCGGAAGCGGGGATAAGGATACGCAGTATTTT.

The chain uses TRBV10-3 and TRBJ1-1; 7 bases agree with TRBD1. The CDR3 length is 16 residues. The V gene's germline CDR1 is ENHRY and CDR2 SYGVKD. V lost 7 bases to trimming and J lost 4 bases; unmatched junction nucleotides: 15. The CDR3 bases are TGTGCCATCATCCCTAGCCTCGACAGGGTCGGCACTGAAGCTTTCTTT. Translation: CAIIPSLDRVGTEAFF.

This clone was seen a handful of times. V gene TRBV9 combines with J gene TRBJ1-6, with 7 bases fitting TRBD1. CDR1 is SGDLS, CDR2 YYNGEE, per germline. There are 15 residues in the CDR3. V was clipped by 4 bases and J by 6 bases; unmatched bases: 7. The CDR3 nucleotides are TGTGCCAGCAGCTTGACAGGGAGCGTTAATTCACCCCTCCACTTT. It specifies CASSLTGSVNSPLHF.

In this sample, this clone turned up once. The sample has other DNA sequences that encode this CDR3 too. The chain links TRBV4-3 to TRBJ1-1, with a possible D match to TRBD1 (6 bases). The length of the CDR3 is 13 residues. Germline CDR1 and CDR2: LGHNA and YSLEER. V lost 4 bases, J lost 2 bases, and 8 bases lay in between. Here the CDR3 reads CASSPGQNTEAFF. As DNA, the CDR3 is TGCGCCAGCAGCCCGGGACAAAACACTGAAGCTTTCTTT.

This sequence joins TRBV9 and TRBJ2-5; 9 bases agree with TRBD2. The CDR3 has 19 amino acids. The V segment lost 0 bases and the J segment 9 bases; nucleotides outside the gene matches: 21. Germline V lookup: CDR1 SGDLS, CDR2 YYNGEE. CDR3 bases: TGTGCCAGCAGCGTAGGAAGTGGTTTAGCGGGGGACAAGAGATGGGCCCAGTACTTC. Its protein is CASSVGSGLAGDKRWAQYF.

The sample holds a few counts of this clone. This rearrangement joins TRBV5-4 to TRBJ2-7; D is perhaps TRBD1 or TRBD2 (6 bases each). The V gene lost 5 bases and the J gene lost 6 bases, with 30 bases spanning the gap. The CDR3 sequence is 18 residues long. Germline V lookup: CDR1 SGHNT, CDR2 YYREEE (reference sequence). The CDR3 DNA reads TGTGCCAGCAGTGTATTCGGGGCTTTCAATCCGGGGGCGTCCGAGCAGTACTTC. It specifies CASSVFGAFNPGASEQYF.

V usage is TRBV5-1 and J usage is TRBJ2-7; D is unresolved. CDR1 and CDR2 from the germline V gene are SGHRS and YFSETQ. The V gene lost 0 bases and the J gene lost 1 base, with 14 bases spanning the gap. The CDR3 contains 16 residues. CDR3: CASSLARLPHSYEQYF. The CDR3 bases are TGCGCCAGCAGCTTGGCGAGGTTACCTCATTCCTACGAGCAGTACTTC.

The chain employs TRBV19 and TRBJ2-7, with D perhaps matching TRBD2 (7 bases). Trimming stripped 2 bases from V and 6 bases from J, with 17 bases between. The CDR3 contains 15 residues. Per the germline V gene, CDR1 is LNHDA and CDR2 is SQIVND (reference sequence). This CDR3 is CASSITPGGSTEQYF. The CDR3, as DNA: TGTGCCAGTAGTATAACGCCGGGGGGCAGCACCGAGCAGTACTTC. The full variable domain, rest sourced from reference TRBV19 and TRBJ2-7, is DGGITQSPKYLFRKEGQNVTLSCEQNLNHDAMYWYRQDPGQGLRLIYYSQIVNDFQKGDIAEGYSVSREKKESFPLTVTSAQKNPTAFYLCASSITPGGSTEQYFGPGTRLTVT.